This entry lists 2 T cell receptor beta chains sequenced from one sample in a study of blood T cell repertoires in COVID-19. Generated by immunoSEQ multiplex PCR, the TCRdb table keeps only in-frame clones and is missing some. Among 150,000 to 200,000 clones listed, around 87% were seen once. The specimen was peripheral blood. These receptor sequences come from a man in his forties with active or convalescent COVID-19.

The chain carries TRBV30 and TRBJ1-1; perhaps TRBD1 as D (5 bases). The CDR3 spans 15 residues. Trimming shortened V by 5 bases and J by 1 base, and 17 bases separated the two germline ends. Germline assignment: CDR1 GTSNPN and CDR2 SVGIG (reference sequence). DNA for the CDR3: TGTGCCTGGGGCCCTTCAGGGAAGGGGAACACTGAAGCTTTCTTT. Its protein product is CAWGPSGKGNTEAFF.

The chain carries TRBV19 and TRBJ2-3, with 10 bases identical to TRBD2. The J segment lost 6 bases and the V segment lost 4 bases, leaving 19 bases of the junction unmatched. This CDR3 contains 19 residues. In germline, CDR1 is LNHDA, CDR2 SQIVND (reference sequence). CDR3 DNA sequence: TGTGCCAGTAGTAATTCCCTCCTCTTAAGCGGGGGGGTTAGCGATACGCAGTATTTT. Amino acid sequence: CASSNSLLLSGGVSDTQYF.